This record covers a single TCR beta chain. The antigen remains unidentified. These data originate in a study of T cell responses to AZD1222 COVID-19 vaccine. Notes on the study in general: Reportedly, close to half of spike-specific TCRs are directed against unmutated variant regions. Sampled repertoires all dated from after the peak T cell response. White British ancestry dominated among donors, who included more females, and clonal diversity was possibly underestimated.

The table came from immunoSEQ multiplex PCR; TCRdb's copy has only in-frame clones and leaves some out. The top ten clones hold 2% to 3% of a sample with over 100,000 clones, roughly 87% of them seen once. Germline-derived CDR1 and CDR2 are SNHLY and FYNNEI. Trimming pared 2 bases from V and 7 bases from J, leaving 11 bases between. This CDR3 has 14 amino acids. The material was peripheral blood, obtained 28 days after the second AZD1222 dose. The genes are TRBV2 and TRBJ1-4; D gene ambiguous. The TCR comes from an adult who received the AZD1222 COVID-19 vaccine. CDR3 sequence (DNA): TGTGCCAGCAGTGAACGGAGGCCCAGTGAAAAACTGTTTTTT. Its protein product is CASSERRPSEKLFF.